Listed here are 24 T cell receptor beta chains from one sample, sequenced in a study of blood T cell repertoires in COVID-19. Assay: immunoSEQ multiplex PCR; the TCRdb copy retains only in-frame clones and omits some. There are about 150,000 clones in the sample; around 86% occur only once, and under 2.5% lies in the top ten. The sample consisted of peripheral blood. These receptors were obtained from a middle-aged man with active COVID-19.

This rearrangement joins TRBV6-5 to TRBJ1-3, with TRBD1 matching 7 bases. Germline V gene lookup returns CDR1 MNHEY and CDR2 SVGAGI. This CDR3 comprises 15 residues. The J segment lost 3 bases and the V segment lost 7 bases, leaving 9 bases of the junction unmatched. The CDR3 region is CASTVRGRVGNTIYF. The CDR3 bases are TGTGCCAGCACCGTGAGGGGGCGCGTTGGAAACACCATATATTTT.

The table lists this clone with a count of one. V is TRBV5-6 and J is TRBJ2-1, with TRBD1 identical over 9 bases. This CDR3 is 15 amino acids long. Germline-derived CDR1 and CDR2 are SGHDT and YYEEEE. J lost 1 base, V lost 3 bases, and 2 bases had no gene match. The DNA for the CDR3 is TGTGCCAGCAGCTCCGGGACAGGGTCCTACAATGAGCAGTTCTTC. Translation gives CASSSGTGSYNEQFF.

The J gene is TRBJ1-1, the V gene TRBV5-1, with 8 bases lining up with TRBD1. The length of the CDR3 is 14 residues. Germline-derived CDR1 and CDR2 are SGHRS and YFSETQ. V trimming: 4 bases; J trimming: 7 bases; junction bases outside the gene matches: 9. This CDR3 is CASSKGQGQGEAFF. CDR3 DNA sequence: TGCGCCAGCAGCAAAGGACAGGGTCAGGGTGAAGCTTTCTTT.

The CDR3 region has the DNA TGTGCCAGCAGTCCCTTCGGACAGGGAAACACTGAAGCTTTCTTT. Its protein is CASSPFGQGNTEAFF. The V call is TRBV25-1, the J call TRBJ1-1; TRBD1 aligns across 8 bases. The J segment lost 2 bases and the V segment lost 5 bases, leaving 7 bases of the junction unmatched. Germline V gene data show CDR1 as MGHDK and CDR2 as SYGVNS. This CDR3 region has 15 residues.

The chain is built from TRBV7-2 and TRBJ1-3, with D uncertain. Trimming shortened V by 1 base and J by 0 bases, and 10 bases separated the two germline ends. Germline lookup yields CDR1 SGHTA and CDR2 FQGNSA. The length of the CDR3 is 16 residues. CDR3 residues: CASSLGIRDSGNTIYF. DNA of the CDR3: TGTGCCAGCAGCTTAGGAATCCGGGACTCTGGAAACACCATATATTTT.

J is TRBJ1-1 and V is TRBV10-3; D might be TRBD1 (6 bases). The V gene lost 3 bases and the J gene lost 5 bases, with 13 bases spanning the gap. Germline V lookup: CDR1 ENHRY, CDR2 SYGVKD. The CDR3 covers 14 residues. The CDR3 region has the DNA TGTGCCATCAGTGAAGGGGGGGCGCTGACTGAAGCTTTCTTT. It encodes CAISEGGALTEAFF.

The V gene is TRBV27, the J gene TRBJ1-2, with D unclear. Germline lookup yields CDR1 MNHEY and CDR2 SMNVEV (reference sequence). This CDR3 contains 15 residues. V shed 2 bases and J shed 1 base, with 11 bases lying between them. The CDR3 bases are TGTGCCAGCAGTTTAACCGGGGTTCGTAACTATGGCTACACCTTC. Translation: CASSLTGVRNYGYTF.

The chain joins TRBV28 to TRBJ2-2, with a possible D match to TRBD2 (6 bases). V was trimmed by 8 bases and J by 1 base, leaving 11 bases between them. CDR1 is MDHEN, CDR2 SYDVKM, per germline. The CDR3 covers 14 residues. The CDR3: CASSGTGNTGELFF. For the CDR3, the DNA is TGTGCCAGCTCCGGGACTGGGAACACCGGGGAGCTGTTTTTT.

The V call is TRBV5-1, the J call TRBJ2-7; the D gene is possibly TRBD2 (6 bases). V dropped 4 bases and J dropped 7 bases, with 18 bases sitting between them. Germline values: CDR1 SGHRS, CDR2 YFSETQ. The CDR3 is 14 residues long. CDR3 in DNA: TGCGCCAGCAGCCCCGGCGGGGCAGGGCGAGAGCAGTACTTC. As protein: CASSPGGAGREQYF.

This clone was counted only a few times. This chain connects TRBV4-1 to TRBJ2-2; weak D call: TRBD2 (6 bases). Germline V lookup: CDR1 MGHRA, CDR2 YSYEKL. This CDR3 is 17 amino acids long. Trimming took off 0 bases at V and 4 bases at J, with 15 bases between the two ends. The chain's CDR3 is CASSQDKGPGGTGELFF. CDR3 DNA sequence: TGCGCCAGCAGCCAAGATAAGGGACCCGGGGGCACCGGGGAGCTGTTTTTT.

This clone showed up just once. The chain employs TRBV9 and TRBJ2-3; 8 bases map to TRBD2. J gave up 6 bases and V 4 bases, and 7 bases lay outside the gene matches. This CDR3 region has 14 residues. CDR1 and CDR2 from the germline V gene are SGDLS and YYNGEE. The DNA of the CDR3 is TGTGCCAGCAGCTCCCGGGGGGGCCCGGATACGCAGTATTTT. This codes for CASSSRGGPDTQYF.

In its sample, this clone was seen a few times. The V call is TRBV11-3, the J call TRBJ2-7; tentatively, D is TRBD2 (5 bases). CDR1 is SGHNT, CDR2 YENEEA, per germline. V dropped 5 bases and J dropped 7 bases, with 12 bases sitting between them. This CDR3 contains 12 residues. CDR3 in DNA: TGTGCCAGCAGCGCGGGCCCGTCGGAGCAGTACTTC. It is translated as CASSAGPSEQYF.

The chain employs TRBV4-1 and TRBJ2-5; 7 bases align to TRBD1. Per the germline V gene, CDR1 is MGHRA and CDR2 is YSYEKL. This CDR3 region has 15 residues. Losses at the gene ends were 2 bases for V and 4 bases for J; bases not matched to a gene: 7. CDR3 residues: CASSQRGLGRETQYF. DNA of the CDR3: TGCGCCAGCAGCCAAAGGGGGCTCGGCCGAGAGACCCAGTACTTC.

This clone was observed once. The chain couples TRBV9 to TRBJ2-3; TRBD2 agrees at 11 bases. The trim removed 6 bases at V and 3 bases at J, leaving 6 bases unmatched. The length of the CDR3 is 15 residues. Germline V lookup: CDR1 SGDLS, CDR2 YYNGEE. CDR3 nucleotides: TGTGCCAGCACCGCTAGCGGGGGGATGACAGATACGCAGTATTTT. Amino acids: CASTASGGMTDTQYF.

The CDR3 loop reads CASSPRVEGAEAFF. Written as DNA, the CDR3 is TGTGCCAGCTCACCACGAGTCGAGGGGGCTGAAGCTTTCTTT. The rearrangement links TRBV18 to TRBJ1-1; D is possibly TRBD1 (6 bases). This CDR3 is 14 amino acids long. In germline, CDR1 is KGHSH, CDR2 LQKENI. The ends were cut back, 1 base at V and 6 bases at J, with 12 bases in the middle.

The V call is TRBV7-8, the J call TRBJ1-3, with no clear D. Per the germline V gene, CDR1 is SGHVS and CDR2 is FQNEAQ. The V end lost 4 bases, the J end lost 4 bases, and 14 bases lay between the germline ends. The CDR3 consists of 15 residues. CDR3: CASSSTGSSGNTIYF. The CDR3 DNA is TGTGCCAGCAGCTCAACCGGGAGTTCAGGAAACACCATATATTTT.

The chain carries TRBV9 and TRBJ2-3; the D is unclear. Germline V gene lookup returns CDR1 SGDLS and CDR2 YYNGEE. The V gene lost 1 base and the J gene lost 3 bases, with 12 bases spanning the gap. The CDR3 runs 15 residues. CDR3 loop: CASSVSMGMTDTQYF. The DNA of the CDR3 is TGTGCCAGCAGCGTATCGATGGGCATGACAGATACGCAGTATTTT.

The chain is built from TRBV6-1 and TRBJ2-1; D is possibly TRBD2 (6 bases). The CDR3 is 14 residues long. The germline V gene has CDR1 MNHNS and CDR2 SASEGT. V lost 3 bases and J lost 8, with 14 bases in between. The CDR3, as DNA: TGTGCCAGCAGTGAGCCCCTCCGGAGGGATGAGCAGTTCTTC. It encodes CASSEPLRRDEQFF.

The V and J genes are TRBV11-2 and TRBJ2-3, with 7 nucleotides matching TRBD1. CDR1 SGHAT and CDR2 FQNNGV come from the germline V gene. The ends lost 1 base at V and 0 bases at J; junction bases unmatched: 1. This CDR3 is built from 15 residues. The CDR3 here is CASSLVRGSTDTQYF. The DNA for the CDR3 is TGTGCCAGCAGCTTAGTCAGGGGGAGCACAGATACGCAGTATTTT.

This chain uses TRBV6-1 with TRBJ2-7; 7 positions match TRBD2. CDR3 length: 15 amino acids. Germline CDR1 and CDR2: MNHNS and SASEGT. Trimming at V came to 2 bases and at J to 1 base, leaving 5 bases not matched to a gene. The CDR3 protein is CASSEFGGGSYEQYF. In nucleotides, the CDR3 is TGTGCCAGCAGTGAATTTGGGGGGGGGTCCTACGAGCAGTACTTC.

The V call is TRBV14, the J call TRBJ2-3, with TRBD2 matching 8 bases. The germline gives CDR1 SGHDN, CDR2 FVKESK. The CDR3 has 14 residues. V trimming: 7 bases; J trimming: 4 bases; junction bases outside the gene matches: 7. The CDR3 is CASTPGGRPDTQYF. The CDR3 region has the DNA TGTGCCAGCACCCCGGGAGGGAGGCCAGATACGCAGTATTTT. Complete variable domain (other parts from reference TRBV14 and TRBJ2-3): EAGVTQFPSHSVIEKGQTVTLRCDPISGHDNLYWYRRVMGKEIKFLLHFVKESKQDESGMPNNRFLAERTGGTYSTLKVQPAELEDSGVYFCASTPGGRPDTQYFGPGTRLTVL.

The V and J genes are TRBV15 and TRBJ2-1, with no clear D. The CDR3 has 13 residues. V lost 0 bases and J lost 7, with 7 bases in between. Per the germline V gene, CDR1 is LNHNV and CDR2 is YYDKDF (reference sequence). CDR3 DNA sequence: TGTGCCACCAGCAGAGATCAGAGGAATGAGCAGTTCTTC. Encoded protein: CATSRDQRNEQFF. Variable domain in full (rest from reference TRBV15 and TRBJ2-1): DAMVIQNPRYQVTQFGKPVTLSCSQTLNHNVMYWYQQKSSQAPKLLFHYYDKDFNNEADTPDNFQSRRPNTSFCFLDIRSPGLGDTAMYLCATSRDQRNEQFFGPGTRLTVL.

The chain is built from TRBV14 and TRBJ2-2, with D possibly TRBD2 on 6 matching bases. The length of the CDR3 is 14 residues. V was clipped by 4 bases and J by 4 bases, with 10 bases between them. The V gene's germline CDR1 is SGHDN and CDR2 FVKESK. In DNA, the CDR3 is TGTGCCAGCAGCCCTTGGACTATCACCGGGGAGCTGTTTTTT. Protein: CASSPWTITGELFF.

This clone has just a few counts. The chain employs TRBV9 and TRBJ2-4; TRBD2 matches at 10 bases. The junction had 13 bases not matched to a gene; V was cut back by 0 bases and J by 7 bases. CDR3 length equals 18 residues. CDR1 and CDR2 from the germline V gene are SGDLS and YYNGEE. The CDR3 nucleotides read TGTGCCAGCAGCGTAGAGGCTAGCGGGGGCTGGGGTCGCAACATTCAGTACTTC. This encodes CASSVEASGGWGRNIQYF.